The next 5 T cell receptor beta chains were all read from a single sample in a study of blood T cell repertoires in COVID-19. Repertoires were generated with immunoSEQ multiplex PCR, while TCRdb's copy carries only in-frame clones and drops some. This table holds 70,000 to 80,000 clones, around 88% found once. The sample consisted of peripheral blood. The receptors stem from a human donor in a cohort sampled during active COVID-19.

J is TRBJ1-3 and V is TRBV11-2; D ambiguous. CDR3 length equals 15 residues. The germline CDR1 and CDR2 sequences are SGHAT and FQNNGV. The V and J ends lost 0 bases and 0 bases respectively, with 6 bases between them. The CDR3 nucleotides are TGTGCCAGCAGCTTAGAGGCCAGCTCTGGAAACACCATATATTTT. Protein sequence: CASSLEASSGNTIYF.

The chain employs TRBV30 and TRBJ2-2, with 8 bases fitting TRBD1. V lost 3 bases and J lost 6; bases outside the gene matches: 18. CDR1 and CDR2 (germline): GTSNPN, SVGIG (reference sequence). This CDR3 is 18 amino acids long. The chain's CDR3 is CAWRGGGLSGGASGELFF. Here the CDR3 DNA reads TGTGCCTGGAGGGGTGGGGGATTGTCAGGGGGCGCTTCCGGGGAGCTGTTTTTT.

This clone was counted a few times. V is TRBV7-2 and J is TRBJ1-2; D is perhaps TRBD1 (6 bases). Trimming pared 5 bases from V and 2 bases from J, leaving 9 bases between. Germline CDR1 is SGHTA and CDR2 is FQGNSA. The CDR3 contains 13 residues. DNA of the CDR3: TGTGCCAGCAGCCCGGGACACAACTATGGCTACACCTTC. Translation: CASSPGHNYGYTF.

J is TRBJ1-4 and V is TRBV9; possibly TRBD1 for D (6 bases). V was shortened by 0 bases and J by 8 bases, with 29 bases between the two germline ends. The CDR3 is made up of 20 amino acids. Germline values: CDR1 SGDLS, CDR2 YYNGEE. The CDR3 region has the DNA TGTGCCAGCAGCGTAGCCGCTACGAAGGGGACAAGTACAGTGGCCGAAAAACTGTTTTTT. Translation gives CASSVAATKGTSTVAEKLFF.

This chain connects TRBV11-3 to TRBJ1-1, with D unclear. Germline V gene sequence: CDR1 SGHNT, CDR2 YENEEA. Deletions cut 7 bases from V and 2 bases from J, with 17 bases between. This CDR3 has 15 residues. The CDR3 bases are TGTGCCAGCACTCCGGGGTTGGGAATCAACACTGAAGCTTTCTTT. Its protein product is CASTPGLGINTEAFF.